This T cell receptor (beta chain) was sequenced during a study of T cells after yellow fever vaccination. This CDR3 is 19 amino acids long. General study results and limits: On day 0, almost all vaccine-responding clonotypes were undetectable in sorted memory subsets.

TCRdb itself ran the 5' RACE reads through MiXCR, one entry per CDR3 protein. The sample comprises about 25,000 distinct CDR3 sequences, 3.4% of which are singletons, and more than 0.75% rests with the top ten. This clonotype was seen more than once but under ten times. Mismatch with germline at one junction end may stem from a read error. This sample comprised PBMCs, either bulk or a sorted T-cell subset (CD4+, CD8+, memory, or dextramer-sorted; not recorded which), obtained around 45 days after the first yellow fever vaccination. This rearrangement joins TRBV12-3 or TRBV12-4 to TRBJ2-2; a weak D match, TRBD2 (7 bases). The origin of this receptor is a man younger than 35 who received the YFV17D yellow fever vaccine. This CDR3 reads CASCFPPFRGGVTTGELFF. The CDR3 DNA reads TGTGCCAGCTGTTTCCCGCCCTTCAGGGGAGGGGTTACCACCGGGGAGCTGTTTTTT.